The 18 T cell receptor beta chains presented below share a single source sample, sequenced in a study of shared clonotypes between healthy human individuals. Clones were read by immunoSEQ multiplex PCR, and TCRdb kept only the in-frame ones, dropping some. The data hold over 850,000 clones, with 78% observed a single time. The sequencing input was memory CD4+ T cells from PBMCs. Indicated subset: CD45RA-negative fraction. The receptors originated from a man younger than 30 in good health. Some clones in this sample may be carry-over from other donors' samples.

The chain links TRBV4-1 to TRBJ1-2; perhaps TRBD1 as D (6 bases). V lost 6 bases and J 8 bases, leaving 22 bases between the germline ends. The germline V gene encodes CDR1 MGHRA and CDR2 YSYEKL. CDR3 length equals 15 residues. CDR3 coding DNA: TGCGCCAGCAGGCAACAAGGCGGGGGGCTGAAGGGCTACACCTTC. Residues: CASRQQGGGLKGYTF.

The rearrangement uses TRBV14 and TRBJ2-5; 9 bases align to TRBD2. Trimming at V came to 1 base and at J to 4 bases, leaving 10 bases not matched to a gene. The CDR3 has 17 amino acids. Germline CDR1 and CDR2: SGHDN and FVKESK. The CDR3 loop is CASSQGLREGRLETQYF. Here the CDR3 DNA reads TGTGCCAGCAGCCAAGGGCTGCGGGAGGGCCGATTAGAGACCCAGTACTTC.

The chain has TRBV6-1 and TRBJ2-5, with TRBD1 identical over 7 bases. There are 14 residues in the CDR3. The trim removed 7 bases at V and 2 bases at J, leaving 7 bases unmatched. Germline V gives CDR1 MNHNS, CDR2 SASEGT. The CDR3 nucleotides are TGTGCCAGCACTCGGGACAGAATACAAGAGACCCAGTACTTC. Protein: CASTRDRIQETQYF.

This chain links TRBV27 with TRBJ2-2; tentative D call: TRBD1 (6 bases). Per germline, CDR1 MNHEY and CDR2 SMNVEV (reference sequence). This CDR3 is 15 amino acids long. V was trimmed by 5 bases and J by 1 base, leaving 11 bases between them. Here the CDR3 reads CASSPPGQNTGELFF. The CDR3 region has the DNA TGTGCCAGCAGTCCACCGGGACAGAACACCGGGGAGCTGTTTTTT.

This clone was found a few times. This chain joins TRBV2 and TRBJ1-2, with D perhaps matching TRBD1 (5 bases). Trimming removed 6 bases at V and 8 bases at J, with 16 bases between. The CDR3 is made up of 13 amino acids. Looked up from germline, CDR1 is SNHLY and CDR2 is FYNNEI. DNA for the CDR3: TGTGCCAGCAGCCACGGTTTGGGGCAAGGCTACACCTTC. Translated, it gives CASSHGLGQGYTF.

The gene calls are TRBV11-1 and TRBJ1-1; D is uncertain. CDR3 size: 13 residues. The V and J ends lost 5 bases and 0 bases respectively, with 7 bases between them. The V gene's germline CDR1 is SGHAT and CDR2 FQDESV (reference sequence). The CDR3 loop is CASSLDLNTEAFF. CDR3 sequence (DNA): TGTGCCAGCAGCCTAGACCTGAACACTGAAGCTTTCTTT.

Remarks on this clone: Other DNA sequences in the sample encode the same CDR3. V usage is TRBV19 and J usage is TRBJ1-2, with a possible D match to TRBD1 (5 bases). CDR3 size: 15 residues. The germline V gene encodes CDR1 LNHDA and CDR2 SQIVND (reference sequence). Trimming took off 4 bases at V and 4 bases at J, with 16 bases between the two ends. CDR3: CASSTTGTGGYGYTF. The DNA of the CDR3 is TGTGCCAGTAGTACAACCGGGACGGGAGGCTATGGCTACACCTTC. The full variable domain, its missing parts supplied by reference TRBV19 and TRBJ1-2, is DGGITQSPKYLFRKEGQNVTLSCEQNLNHDAMYWYRQDPGQGLRLIYYSQIVNDFQKGDIAEGYSVSREKKESFPLTVTSAQKNPTAFYLCASSTTGTGGYGYTFGSGTRLTVV.

The genes are TRBV15 and TRBJ1-4, with D possibly being TRBD1 (6 bases). The CDR3 length is 15 residues. Between the trimmed V and J ends, which lost 5 bases and 2 bases, there was a span of 12 bases. Germline V lookup: CDR1 LNHNV, CDR2 YYDKDF (reference sequence). CDR3 in amino acids: CATSERGQTNEKLFF. CDR3 in DNA: TGTGCCACCAGCGAACGGGGGCAGACTAATGAAAAACTGTTTTTT.

J is TRBJ2-2 and V is TRBV27; TRBD1 agrees at 11 bases. The CDR3 has 15 residues. Germline V lookup: CDR1 MNHEY, CDR2 SMNVEV (reference sequence). V gave up 5 bases and J gave up 4 bases; unmatched junction bases: 3. The CDR3, as DNA: TGTGCCAGCAGTCTGGGACAGGGGGGCACCGGGGAGCTGTTTTTT. This translates into CASSLGQGGTGELFF.

The J gene is TRBJ1-3, the V gene TRBV4-3; TRBD1 might be the D (5 bases). Germline CDR1 LGHNA, CDR2 YSLEER. Trimming removed 0 bases at V and 2 bases at J, with 14 bases between. The CDR3 has 17 amino acids. CDR3 protein: CASSQDWDQGAGNTIYF. The CDR3 DNA follows: TGCGCCAGCAGCCAAGATTGGGATCAGGGCGCTGGAAACACCATATATTTT.

Concerning this clone: Other nucleotide sequences in the sample specify the same CDR3. The chain joins TRBV20-1 to TRBJ2-5; D unresolved. V lost 6 bases, J lost 5 bases, and 10 bases lay in between. CDR1 and CDR2 from the germline V gene are DFQATT and SNEGSKA (reference sequence). The CDR3 sequence is 11 residues long. The CDR3 loop is CSAPRGETQYF. The CDR3 DNA sequence: TGCAGTGCCCCACGTGGGGAGACCCAGTACTTC.

This clone was seen once. The chain joins TRBV30 to TRBJ1-2; tentatively, D is TRBD1 (5 bases). The CDR3 is 13 residues long. CDR1 GTSNPN and CDR2 SVGIG come from the germline V gene (reference sequence). The V end lost 4 bases, the J end lost 7 bases, and 16 bases lay between the germline ends. CDR3 DNA: TGTGCCTGGAACCACAAGGGGCGGGGTGGCTACACCTTC. This sequence encodes CAWNHKGRGGYTF.

V is TRBV29-1 and J is TRBJ2-3, with no clear D. The CDR3 extends over 14 amino acids. Germline V lookup: CDR1 SQVTM, CDR2 ANQGSEA. Trimming left V 7 bases short and J 0 bases short, with 14 bases between. The CDR3 reads CSALEIASTDTQYF. The CDR3 DNA is TGCAGCGCCCTGGAAATTGCTAGCACAGATACGCAGTATTTT.

The chain has TRBV28 and TRBJ1-1; D is possibly TRBD1 (6 bases). The V end lost 4 bases, the J end lost 9 bases, and 12 bases lay between the germline ends. Per the germline V gene, CDR1 is MDHEN and CDR2 is SYDVKM. The CDR3 loop spans 12 amino acids. This chain's CDR3 is CASSYQTGKAFF. The CDR3 bases are TGTGCCAGCAGTTATCAGACAGGTAAAGCTTTCTTT.

This clone has only a few counts. The chain employs TRBV30 and TRBJ1-1, with unresolved D. CDR3 length equals 13 residues. CDR1 GTSNPN and CDR2 SVGIG come from the germline V gene (reference sequence). The germline V and J ends were trimmed by 0 bases and 6 bases, with 11 bases remaining between them. CDR3 sequence: CAWSVGRTPEAFF. The CDR3 region has the DNA TGTGCCTGGAGTGTAGGTCGCACCCCTGAAGCTTTCTTT.

There are a few counts of this clone. The sample carries other DNA sequences with the same CDR3. The chain combines TRBV19 with TRBJ1-1; D unresolved. The V gene's germline CDR1 is LNHDA and CDR2 SQIVND (reference sequence). The CDR3 totals 12 residues. V was trimmed by 5 bases and J by 5 bases, leaving 9 bases between them. The CDR3 region has the DNA TGTGCCAGTAGTCGGTGGGAAACTGAAGCTTTCTTT. It specifies CASSRWETEAFF.

This chain joins TRBV19 and TRBJ2-2, with unresolved D. There are 13 residues in the CDR3. The germline V gene encodes CDR1 LNHDA and CDR2 SQIVND (reference sequence). CDR3 bases: TGTGCTATTCCGCGCGTCCCGGATTTGGGCTGTTTTTTT. It specifies CAIPRVPDLGCFF. Drawing the rest from reference TRBV19 and TRBJ2-2, the complete variable domain is DGGITQSPKYLFRKEGQNVTLSCEQNLNHDAMYWYRQDPGQGLRLIYYSQIVNDFQKGDIAEGYSVSREKKESFPLTVTSAQKNPTAFYLCAIPRVPDLGCFFGEGSRLTVL.

V and J are TRBV27 and TRBJ2-1; 15 bases are shared with TRBD2. Trimming removed 9 bases from V and 5 bases from J; junction bases left unmatched: 2. The CDR3 spans 14 residues. The germline V gene encodes CDR1 MNHEY and CDR2 SMNVEV (reference sequence). In DNA form, the CDR3 reads TGTGCCAGGGGGACTAGCGGGAGGAACAATGAGCAGTTCTTC. Residues: CARGTSGRNNEQFF.